This T cell receptor (beta chain) was profiled in a study of shared clonotypes between healthy human individuals (TCRdb year 2020). In terms of the full investigation: The cohort comprised a couple of women and a few men aged 18 to 49 years. For each donor, three plates each were used for CD4 naive and CD4 memory, two plates were used for CD8 naive, and one plate was used for CD8 memory. The study deeply sequenced blood TCR repertoires of five healthy adults to estimate repertoire size and the extent of clonotype sharing between individuals. To increase sequencing depth and limit assay-specific biases, TCR repertoire library preparation and sequencing were carried out by different laboratories using diverse techniques. Between about 0.85 and 10 billion PBMCs per donor were obtained by leukapheresis.

Donors were healthy HIV-negative adults with no recently reported acute infections or vaccinations. All donors were Caucasian adults living in Nashville, Tennessee, USA. CD4+ T cells were enriched by magnetic negative selection, after which naive cells were positively selected on CD45RA and the negative fraction was taken as the memory subset. Blood was obtained by leukapheresis, after which PBMCs were separated by Ficoll-Histopaque density gradient centrifugation and cryopreserved in liquid nitrogen vapor phase. Analytical flow cytometry was used to check the purity and quantity of each magnetically sorted T cell population. Each sorted fraction had its genomic DNA isolated and then quantified by UV absorbance on a Nanodrop 2000c. Using the deep immunoSEQ assay, TCR CDR3 regions were amplified from genomic DNA by multiplex PCR. Genomic DNA extracted from each cell subset was distributed evenly over all wells of several immunoSEQ 96-well plates, and each plate served as one replicate. Each replicate PCR for sorted subsets received about 210 ng genomic DNA, equal to about 30,000 T cell genomes. Purified libraries were quantified with a Qubit 3.0 fluorometer, sized on a Bioanalyzer 2100, and re-quantified with the KAPA Library Quantification kit. A separate single-read 150-cycle Illumina NextSeq 550 flow cell was used to sequence each immunoSEQ 96-well plate. Processing in the source paper ran as follows. Because the immunoSEQ output held only junctional sequences and lacked quality scores, the filtering could not match the filtering applied to full-length reads. To assign V/J genes and CDR3, sequences were annotated using PyIR, a Python wrapper for IgBLAST v1.9, with IMGT germline references. Any read was removed if the V/J assignment was weak (E-value above 1e-6), the CDR3 was missing, or the read contained stop codons, out-of-frame junctions, or ambiguous translated residues. V3J clonotypes were defined by identical inferred V gene, J gene, and CDR3 amino acid sequence. Percentage overlap between repertoires was computed as shared unique clonotypes divided by the size of the smaller repertoire. Repertoire richness was assessed with RTK rarefaction, the Chao1 estimator, and Recon v2.1 estimates of unobserved clonotypes. Generation probabilities for all TCRbeta clonotypes obtained by the gDNA method from a handful of donors were computed using OLGA. In its TCRdb copy, this immuneACCESS table keeps in-frame sequences only and misses some clones. Where compared with another copy, unresolved V genes explain less than half of these, and the others have no known cause. The V and J calls and clone size were taken over from that table, and D and trimming were inferred from the DNA. This sample is represented by more than 400,000 clones; less than 96% of them were singletons. The ten largest account for approximately 0.06% of the sample.

Note on this clone: Its antigen target is currently unknown. Base qualities are not at hand, and no much larger clone is one base apart.

There are 13 amino acids in the CDR3, from cysteine to phenylalanine inclusive. Kept here is only the CDR3 DNA, which spans 39 bases and is read in frame from base 1. A distance of 10 bases separates the germline ends of V and J, which lose 4 bases and 5 bases respectively. Looking up the germline V gene yields CDR1 MDHEN and CDR2 SYDVKM. Results the study describes overall, beyond this receptor: Only blood was sampled, and tissue TCR repertoires likely differ from those in blood. Pairwise subsampling indicated that sequencing depth was expected to affect the degree of clonotype sharing among donors. Naive subsets generally had larger estimated clonotype richness than memory subsets. Clonotypes shared by all four sorted-subset donors showed higher generation probabilities than non-shared clonotypes. Approximately 4.8% of naive CD4, 3.5% of naive CD8, approximately 2% of memory CD4, and 0.35% to 0.4% of memory CD8 clonotypes were shared across a few donors. Because the study included only a small number of donors, the genetic and exposure-history diversity represented was limited. Even with the large sequencing depth, rarefaction of the sorted-subset datasets indicated that sequencing was incomplete.

The chain links TRBV28 with TRBJ2-3; no D gene call is confident. Source material: naive CD4+ T cells sorted from blood. Per the publication, the cell subset or site label means: CD45RA+ positively selected. The sequence was collected from a woman in her twenties or thirties in good health. The sequence in DNA is TGTGCCAGCAGTTGGGTTGGGAAAGATACGCAGTATTTT. Translated, it reads CASSWVGKDTQYF. The reference TRBV28 and TRBJ2-3 proteins fill in what lies around the CDR3, so the full variable domain reads DVKVTQSSRYLVKRTGEKVFLECVQDMDHENMFWYRQDPGLGLRLIYFSYDVKMKEKGDIPEGYSVSREKKERFSLILESASTNQTSMYLCASSWVGKDTQYFGPGTRLTVL.